This TCR beta chain was documented in a study of identical twins. The study, taken as a whole, reports: In cord blood, abundant beta clonotypes had fewer insertions; memory showed no trend.

cDNA carried unique molecular identifiers, and a universal primer site was added by template switching. TCRdb re-called the 5' RACE reads with MiXCR, one entry per CDR3 protein. The table lists more than 400,000 distinct CDR3 sequences, approximately 14% of them singletons. Trimming took 4 bases from V and 4 from J, leaving 8 bases between them. CDR3 length: 13 residues. Looked up from germline, CDR1 is SGHRS and CDR2 is YFSETQ. In every case, the donor was a healthy Caucasian. Concerning this clonotype: The antigen remains unidentified.

This same sample was also part of a study on yellow fever vaccine responses in identical twins.

The rearrangement uses TRBV5-1 and TRBJ2-2; perhaps D is TRBD1 or TRBD2 (5 bases each). The sequence derives from a woman between 18 and 29 years old in good health. The sample was CD4+ T cells sorted from blood. The chain's CDR3 is CASSRDPTGELFF. The CDR3 DNA is TGCGCCAGCAGCCGGGACCCCACCGGGGAGCTGTTTTTT.